These T cell receptor beta chains were read from a single sample in a study of T cell responses to AZD1222 COVID-19 vaccine. Generated by immunoSEQ multiplex PCR, the TCRdb table keeps only in-frame clones and is missing some. The table includes about 99,000 clones, roughly 86% detected once. Sample: peripheral blood, taken 28 days after the second dose of the MenACWY control vaccine. These receptors came from an adult who received the MenACWY meningococcal vaccine as a control. Each CDR3 is given with its conserved first and last residue. Fields, in order: clone size, V gene, J gene, D gene, CDR3 DNA, CDR3 protein. D genes are given only for firm matches. The size field is filled for only some rows; it gives once, few, many or a size class.

size: .
V: TRBV27
J: TRBJ1-5
D: TRBD1
DNA: TGTGCCAGCAGGAAAACAGGGGGCGCCTATCAGCCCCAGCATTTT
CDR3: CASRKTGGAYQPQHF

size: .
V: TRBV6-2/TRBV6-3
J: TRBJ2-7
D: .
DNA: TGTGCCAGCAGTCCGCCGACCAACTACGAGCAGTACTTC
CDR3: CASSPPTNYEQYF

size: .
V: TRBV19
J: TRBJ2-3
D: TRBD1
DNA: TGTGCCAGTAACGACAGGGGGCGCACAGATACGCAGTATTTT
CDR3: CASNDRGRTDTQYF

size: .
V: TRBV11-3
J: TRBJ2-3
D: .
DNA: TGTGCCAGCAGCTTATCCCGCGGGTCAGATACGCAGTATTTT
CDR3: CASSLSRGSDTQYF

size: .
V: TRBV18
J: TRBJ2-7
D: .
DNA: TGTGCCAGCTCACTAGTAGGCGAGCAGTACTTC
CDR3: CASSLVGEQYF

size: .
V: TRBV5-4
J: TRBJ2-2
D: TRBD1
DNA: TGTGCCAGCAGCTGGGACAGGGGAACCAGGGAGCTGTTTTTT
CDR3: CASSWDRGTRELFF

size: .
V: TRBV28
J: TRBJ2-7
D: TRBD1
DNA: TGTGCCAGTGCTGACAGGGGGTTCTATGAAGGGCAGTACTTC
CDR3: CASADRGFYEGQYF

size: .
V: TRBV9
J: TRBJ1-3
D: .
DNA: TGTGCCAGCAGCGGGGCAAACTCTGGAAACACCATATATTTT
CDR3: CASSGANSGNTIYF

size: .
V: TRBV7-7
J: TRBJ2-6
D: .
DNA: TGTGCCAGCAGCTTAGGACAGCACGGGGCCAACGTCCTGACTTTC
CDR3: CASSLGQHGANVLTF

size: .
V: TRBV5-6
J: TRBJ2-2
D: TRBD1
DNA: TGTGCCAGCAGCTTGCCGGGGACAGGGGCCGGGGAGCTGTTTTTT
CDR3: CASSLPGTGAGELFF

size: .
V: TRBV7-9
J: TRBJ2-7
D: .
DNA: TGTGCCAGCAGCTTGTTGGCGGGTGGTAACGAGCAGTACTTC
CDR3: CASSLLAGGNEQYF

size: .
V: TRBV9
J: TRBJ2-6
D: TRBD1
DNA: TGTGCCAGCAGCCGACCGCTAACAGGGGCTGGGGCCAACGTCCTGACTTTC
CDR3: CASSRPLTGAGANVLTF

size: .
V: TRBV9
J: TRBJ2-3
D: .
DNA: TGTGCCAGCAGCCCTCAGGGCCAACCGGGGGCCACAGATACGCAGTATTTT
CDR3: CASSPQGQPGATDTQYF

size: .
V: TRBV7-9
J: TRBJ2-7
D: .
DNA: TGTGCCAGCAGCTTAGGACGGGGCTTGTACGAGCAGTACTTC
CDR3: CASSLGRGLYEQYF

size: .
V: TRBV5-6
J: TRBJ1-3
D: .
DNA: TGTGCCAGCAGCTTCTCTAGGCTTGGAAACACCATATATTTT
CDR3: CASSFSRLGNTIYF

size: .
V: TRBV6-5
J: TRBJ2-5
D: .
DNA: TGTGCCAGCATCGCGACTACATCAGAGACCCAGTACTTC
CDR3: CASIATTSETQYF

size: once
V: TRBV7-3
J: TRBJ2-2
D: .
DNA: TGTGCCAGCAGCTTAGGTGTGGGCTTCAACACCGGGGAGCTGTTTTTT
CDR3: CASSLGVGFNTGELFF

size: .
V: TRBV18
J: TRBJ2-5
D: TRBD2
DNA: TGTGCCAGCTCACCACTCTCGGGGGGTTTTGAGACCCAGTACTTC
CDR3: CASSPLSGGFETQYF

size: .
V: TRBV7-2
J: TRBJ2-7
D: TRBD2
DNA: TGTGCCAGCAGCTTCGGTAGCGGGGCCCCCTACGAGCAGTACTTC
CDR3: CASSFGSGAPYEQYF

size: .
V: TRBV19
J: TRBJ2-5
D: .
DNA: TGTGCCAGTGGCACGAGGAGGGGAGAGACCCAGTACTTC
CDR3: CASGTRRGETQYF

size: .
V: TRBV24-1
J: TRBJ1-6
D: TRBD1
DNA: TGTGCCACCAGGGATGAGGTACAGGGGGCCTATAATTCACCCCTCCACTTT
CDR3: CATRDEVQGAYNSPLHF

size: .
V: TRBV7-9
J: TRBJ2-1
D: TRBD2
DNA: TGTGCCAGCAGCGCTCCCTCGGGACTAGCGGGGGGCAATGAGCAGTTCTTC
CDR3: CASSAPSGLAGGNEQFF

size: .
V: TRBV6-2/TRBV6-3
J: TRBJ2-7
D: .
DNA: TGTGCCAGCAGTTACCCGAGGGTGCCGGGGAGCTCCTACGAGCAGTACTTC
CDR3: CASSYPRVPGSSYEQYF

size: few
V: TRBV29-1
J: TRBJ1-2
D: TRBD1
DNA: TGCAGCGTTGGGGGACAGCTCTATGGCTACACCTTC
CDR3: CSVGGQLYGYTF

size: .
V: TRBV6-5
J: TRBJ2-7
D: .
DNA: TGTGCCAGCAGTTACTCGGGACGTACCTACGAGCAGTACTTC
CDR3: CASSYSGRTYEQYF

size: once
V: TRBV6-5
J: TRBJ2-7
D: .
DNA: TGTGCCAGCAGCATGACCGCAGAATTCAACGAGCAGTACTTC
CDR3: CASSMTAEFNEQYF

size: .
V: TRBV7-2
J: TRBJ2-3
D: TRBD2
DNA: TGTGCCAGCAGCGTTAGCGGGGGGAGCACAGATACGCAGTATTTT
CDR3: CASSVSGGSTDTQYF